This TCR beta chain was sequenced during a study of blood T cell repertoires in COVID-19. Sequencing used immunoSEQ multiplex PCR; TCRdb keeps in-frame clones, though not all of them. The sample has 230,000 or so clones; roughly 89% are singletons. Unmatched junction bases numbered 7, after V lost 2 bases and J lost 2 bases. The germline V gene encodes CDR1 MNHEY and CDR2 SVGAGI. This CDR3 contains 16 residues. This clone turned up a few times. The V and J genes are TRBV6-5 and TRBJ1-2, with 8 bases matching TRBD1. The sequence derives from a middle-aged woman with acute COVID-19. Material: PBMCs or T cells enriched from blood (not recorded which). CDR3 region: CASSYGRRTGNYGYTF. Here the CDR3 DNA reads TGTGCCAGCAGTTACGGACGGCGGACAGGGAACTATGGCTACACCTTC.